These T cell receptor beta chains were read from a single sample in a study of technical replicates of blood from a handful of donors. Data came from immunoSEQ multiplex PCR; TCRdb stores just in-frame clones and leaves some out. Of under 95,000 clones listed, 91% are singletons. Sample: T cells isolated from PBMCs. These receptors came from a human donor in good health. Some clones in this sample may be carry-over from other donors' samples. CDR3s include the opening cysteine and the closing phenylalanine or tryptophan. Fields, in order: CDR3 DNA, CDR3 protein, J gene, clone size, D gene, V gene. The D gene is left open where the match is weak. Rows give clone size only sometimes, using once, few, many, or a class for an expanded clone.

cdr3_nt: TGCGCCAGCAGCTTCACCCGGGGGGCCTCCTACGAGCAGTACTTC; cdr3_aa: CASSFTRGASYEQYF; j_call: TRBJ2-7; clone_size: .; d_call: .; v_call: TRBV5-1
cdr3_nt: TGCGCCAGCAGCTTGGCTCAGGGCCCATTTTCACCCCTCCACTTT; cdr3_aa: CASSLAQGPFSPLHF; j_call: TRBJ1-6; clone_size: .; d_call: .; v_call: TRBV5-1
cdr3_nt: TGTGCCAGCTTGTCGGGATCGGGGGTAGAGACCCAGTACTTC; cdr3_aa: CASLSGSGVETQYF; j_call: TRBJ2-5; clone_size: once; d_call: .; v_call: TRBV6-1
cdr3_nt: TGTGCTAGTGCGCCCGGGACAGGGAGAACCGGGGAGCTGTTTTTT; cdr3_aa: CASAPGTGRTGELFF; j_call: TRBJ2-2; clone_size: .; d_call: TRBD1; v_call: TRBV12-5
cdr3_nt: TGTGCCAGCAGCCTGGGACAGGCGAACACTGAAGCTTTCTTT; cdr3_aa: CASSLGQANTEAFF; j_call: TRBJ1-1; clone_size: few; d_call: TRBD1; v_call: TRBV5-4
cdr3_nt: TGTGCCAGCAGCCCCCATCTGGGCAGGGGTACAGATACGCAGTATTTT; cdr3_aa: CASSPHLGRGTDTQYF; j_call: TRBJ2-3; clone_size: once; d_call: .; v_call: TRBV9
cdr3_nt: TGTGCCAGCAGAGGTGCGGGACTAGCGGCCATGCGACAGGGGAAAAACATTCAGTACTTC; cdr3_aa: CASRGAGLAAMRQGKNIQYF; j_call: TRBJ2-4; clone_size: .; d_call: TRBD2; v_call: TRBV28
cdr3_nt: TGTGCCATCAGTGAGCCTGGACAGGGTAAAACTGAAGCTTTCTTT; cdr3_aa: CAISEPGQGKTEAFF; j_call: TRBJ1-1; clone_size: few; d_call: TRBD1; v_call: TRBV10-3
cdr3_nt: TGTGCCAGCAGCTTTGGGACAGGTTACCAGCCCCAGCATTTT; cdr3_aa: CASSFGTGYQPQHF; j_call: TRBJ1-5; clone_size: .; d_call: TRBD1; v_call: TRBV5-6
cdr3_nt: TGCGCCAGCAGCTTTAGTACGAACACTGAAGCTTTCTTT; cdr3_aa: CASSFSTNTEAFF; j_call: TRBJ1-1; clone_size: .; d_call: .; v_call: TRBV5-1
cdr3_nt: TGTGCCAGCAGCTTTGGACAGCTCAATGAGCAGTTCTTC; cdr3_aa: CASSFGQLNEQFF; j_call: TRBJ2-1; clone_size: .; d_call: .; v_call: TRBV5-6
cdr3_nt: TGTGCCAGCTATACCTCAAAGACTTACTCCTACGAGCAGTACTTC; cdr3_aa: CASYTSKTYSYEQYF; j_call: TRBJ2-7; clone_size: once; d_call: .; v_call: TRBV2
cdr3_nt: TGTGCCAGCAGTTATCAGGCAGCAACCTACGAGCAGTACTTC; cdr3_aa: CASSYQAATYEQYF; j_call: TRBJ2-7; clone_size: .; d_call: .; v_call: TRBV6-5
cdr3_nt: TGTGCCAGCGAACTAGCGGGGCTGGGGAGCTCCTACGAGCAGTACTTC; cdr3_aa: CASELAGLGSSYEQYF; j_call: TRBJ2-7; clone_size: .; d_call: TRBD2; v_call: TRBV2
cdr3_nt: TGTGCCAGCACTCTGACACCAGTGAACACTGAAGCTTTCTTT; cdr3_aa: CASTLTPVNTEAFF; j_call: TRBJ1-1; clone_size: few; d_call: .; v_call: TRBV6-1
cdr3_nt: TGTGCCAGCAGCTTGGGGGAGGGGCCCCAGCATTTT; cdr3_aa: CASSLGEGPQHF; j_call: TRBJ1-5; clone_size: .; d_call: .; v_call: TRBV5-4
cdr3_nt: TGTGCCAGCAGCACTCGGACAGGCCCCTACGAGCAGTACTTC; cdr3_aa: CASSTRTGPYEQYF; j_call: TRBJ2-7; clone_size: .; d_call: TRBD1; v_call: TRBV7-6
cdr3_nt: TGCGCCAGCAGTGTGCGGGAGGGCCGGACCGGGGAGCTGTTTTTT; cdr3_aa: CASSVREGRTGELFF; j_call: TRBJ2-2; clone_size: .; d_call: TRBD2; v_call: TRBV10-1
cdr3_nt: TGTGCCAGTAGCCCCGGGACTAGCGGGGCCTGGGGGCAGTTCTTC; cdr3_aa: CASSPGTSGAWGQFF; j_call: TRBJ2-1; clone_size: .; d_call: TRBD2; v_call: TRBV19
cdr3_nt: TGTGCCAGCATTTATCCTGGACTAGCGGGAACCTACGAGCAGTACTTC; cdr3_aa: CASIYPGLAGTYEQYF; j_call: TRBJ2-7; clone_size: .; d_call: TRBD2; v_call: TRBV2
cdr3_nt: TGTGCCAGCAGCTTGGGGAGCAGAGAGACCCAGTACTTC; cdr3_aa: CASSLGSRETQYF; j_call: TRBJ2-5; clone_size: .; d_call: .; v_call: TRBV5-8
cdr3_nt: TGTGCCAGCAGCTCTGGAGCTGTCAAGTACGAGCAGTACTTC; cdr3_aa: CASSSGAVKYEQYF; j_call: TRBJ2-7; clone_size: once; d_call: .; v_call: TRBV5-4
cdr3_nt: TGTGCCAGCAGTGAAGTGGCTAGCGGGGCATACAATGAGCAGTTCTTC; cdr3_aa: CASSEVASGAYNEQFF; j_call: TRBJ2-1; clone_size: .; d_call: TRBD2; v_call: TRBV6-1
cdr3_nt: TGTGCCAGCAGCCCCGAGGGGACAGGGACTAACAATGAGCAGTTCTTC; cdr3_aa: CASSPEGTGTNNEQFF; j_call: TRBJ2-1; clone_size: .; d_call: TRBD1; v_call: TRBV11-3
cdr3_nt: TGTGCCAGCAGCGACTGGACAGTAGAAATCGGGGAGCTGTTTTTT; cdr3_aa: CASSDWTVEIGELFF; j_call: TRBJ2-2; clone_size: .; d_call: .; v_call: TRBV7-9
cdr3_nt: TGTGCCAGCAGCCACCTCCAGGGAAACAATCAGCCCCAGCATTTT; cdr3_aa: CASSHLQGNNQPQHF; j_call: TRBJ1-5; clone_size: .; d_call: .; v_call: TRBV11-2
cdr3_nt: TGCGCCAGCAGCTTGTCAGGGATGGGAAACACCATATATTTT; cdr3_aa: CASSLSGMGNTIYF; j_call: TRBJ1-3; clone_size: .; d_call: .; v_call: TRBV5-1
cdr3_nt: TGTGCCAGCAGTTCCCTCTCTAGCACAGATACGCAGTATTTT; cdr3_aa: CASSSLSSTDTQYF; j_call: TRBJ2-3; clone_size: .; d_call: .; v_call: TRBV6-6
cdr3_nt: TGTGCCAGCAGCGTAGACGGGGTCGGGGAGCTGTTTTTT; cdr3_aa: CASSVDGVGELFF; j_call: TRBJ2-2; clone_size: .; d_call: .; v_call: TRBV9
cdr3_nt: TGTGCCAGCAGCCCCCAGAGCGGGAGGGGTCGATACGAGCAGTACTTC; cdr3_aa: CASSPQSGRGRYEQYF; j_call: TRBJ2-7; clone_size: .; d_call: TRBD2; v_call: TRBV7-6
cdr3_nt: TGTGCCAGCAGCCATCCGGGACAGGGATTGGACACCATATATTTT; cdr3_aa: CASSHPGQGLDTIYF; j_call: TRBJ1-3; clone_size: .; d_call: TRBD1; v_call: TRBV4-2
cdr3_nt: TGTGCCAGCAGCGTAGCGGGTCTAGCGGAAAAGACCCAGTACTTC; cdr3_aa: CASSVAGLAEKTQYF; j_call: TRBJ2-5; clone_size: .; d_call: TRBD2; v_call: TRBV7-9
cdr3_nt: TGTGCCAGCAGTTTATTTAGCGCCCAAGAGACCCAGTACTTC; cdr3_aa: CASSLFSAQETQYF; j_call: TRBJ2-5; clone_size: .; d_call: .; v_call: TRBV27
cdr3_nt: TGCAGCGTCCACGGGACAGGGAGCTCCTACGAGCAGTACTTC; cdr3_aa: CSVHGTGSSYEQYF; j_call: TRBJ2-7; clone_size: .; d_call: TRBD1; v_call: TRBV29-1
cdr3_nt: TGCGCCAGCAGCCAAGAAACTCTCCGGAGCTCCTACAATGAGCAGTTCTTC; cdr3_aa: CASSQETLRSSYNEQFF; j_call: TRBJ2-1; clone_size: .; d_call: .; v_call: TRBV4-1
cdr3_nt: TGTGCCATCAGTGAGTCGGCTTCAAATCTGAACACTGAAGCTTTCTTT; cdr3_aa: CAISESASNLNTEAFF; j_call: TRBJ1-1; clone_size: .; d_call: .; v_call: TRBV10-3
cdr3_nt: TGTGCCAGCACCAGAGACAGGGGGCATGAGCAGTTCTTC; cdr3_aa: CASTRDRGHEQFF; j_call: TRBJ2-1; clone_size: .; d_call: TRBD1; v_call: TRBV5-6
cdr3_nt: TGTGCCAGCAGCTTACAGGGGATCGGAAACACCATATATTTT; cdr3_aa: CASSLQGIGNTIYF; j_call: TRBJ1-3; clone_size: .; d_call: .; v_call: TRBV13
cdr3_nt: TGTGCCTCTAACCGTGAGACAGGGGTAGGTGGCTACACCTTC; cdr3_aa: CASNRETGVGGYTF; j_call: TRBJ1-2; clone_size: few; d_call: TRBD1; v_call: TRBV2
cdr3_nt: TGTGCCAGCAGCTTAAGGGGGGGGGTAGTCCAAGAGACCCAGTACTTC; cdr3_aa: CASSLRGGVVQETQYF; j_call: TRBJ2-5; clone_size: .; d_call: TRBD2; v_call: TRBV7-3
cdr3_nt: TGTGCCAGCAGTGAAGCGCCTCCAGGGGCCTTCTCACAAGAGACCCAGTACTTC; cdr3_aa: CASSEAPPGAFSQETQYF; j_call: TRBJ2-5; clone_size: .; d_call: .; v_call: TRBV6-1
cdr3_nt: TGTGCCAGCAGCTTAGTAGGACTAGCCTCTGAGACCCAGTACTTC; cdr3_aa: CASSLVGLASETQYF; j_call: TRBJ2-5; clone_size: .; d_call: TRBD2; v_call: TRBV11-2
cdr3_nt: TGTGCTAGTGGTTTGGTTCGGACAGGGCCCGACTTAAGGGGAATGAACACTGAAGCTTTCTTT; cdr3_aa: CASGLVRTGPDLRGMNTEAFF; j_call: TRBJ1-1; clone_size: .; d_call: TRBD1; v_call: TRBV12-5